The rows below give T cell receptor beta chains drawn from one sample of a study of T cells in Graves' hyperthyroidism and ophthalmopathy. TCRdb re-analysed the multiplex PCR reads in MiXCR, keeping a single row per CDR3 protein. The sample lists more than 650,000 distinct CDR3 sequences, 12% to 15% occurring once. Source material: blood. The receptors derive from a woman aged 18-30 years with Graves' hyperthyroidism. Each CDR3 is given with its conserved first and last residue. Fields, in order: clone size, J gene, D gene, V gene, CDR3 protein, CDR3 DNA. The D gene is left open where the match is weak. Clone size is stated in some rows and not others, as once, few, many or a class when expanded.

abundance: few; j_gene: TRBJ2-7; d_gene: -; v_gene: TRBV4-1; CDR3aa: CASSREKSYEQYF; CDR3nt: TGCGCCAGCAGCCGGGAAAAGTCCTACGAGCAGTACTTC
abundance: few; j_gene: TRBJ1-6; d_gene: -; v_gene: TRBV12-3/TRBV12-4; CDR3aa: CASSSWFATNSPLHF; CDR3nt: TGTGCCAGCAGTTCGTGGTTTGCCACGAATTCACCCCTCCACTTT
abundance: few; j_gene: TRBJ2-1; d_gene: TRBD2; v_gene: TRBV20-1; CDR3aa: CSAVSGSDNEQFF; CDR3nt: TGCAGTGCCGTTAGCGGGAGTGACAATGAGCAGTTCTTC
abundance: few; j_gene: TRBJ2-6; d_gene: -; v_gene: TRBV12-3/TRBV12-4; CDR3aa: CASTYFARGANVLTF; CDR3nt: TGTGCCAGCACCTACTTCGCCCGTGGGGCCAACGTCCTGACTTTC
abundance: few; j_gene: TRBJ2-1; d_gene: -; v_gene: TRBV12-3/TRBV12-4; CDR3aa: CASSITRTNYNEQFF; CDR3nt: TGTGCCAGCTCTATAACTAGGACCAACTACAATGAGCAGTTCTTC
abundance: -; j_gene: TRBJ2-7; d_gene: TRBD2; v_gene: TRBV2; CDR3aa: CASSWGSGRADEQYF; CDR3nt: TGTGCCAGCAGCTGGGGTAGCGGGAGGGCCGACGAGCAGTACTTC
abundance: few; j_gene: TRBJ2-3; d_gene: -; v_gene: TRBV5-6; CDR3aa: CASSFGSSTDTQYF; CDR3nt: TGTGCCAGCAGCTTTGGCAGCTCCACAGATACGCAGTATTTT
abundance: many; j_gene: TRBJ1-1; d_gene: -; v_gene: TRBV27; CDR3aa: CASSLLDTNTEAFF; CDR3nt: TGTGCCAGCAGTTTATTGGACACTAACACTGAAGCTTTCTTT
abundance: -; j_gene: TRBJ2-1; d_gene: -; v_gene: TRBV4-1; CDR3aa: CASSRPRGDNEQFF; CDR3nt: TGCGCCAGCAGCCGCCCCCGGGGCGACAATGAGCAGTTCTTC
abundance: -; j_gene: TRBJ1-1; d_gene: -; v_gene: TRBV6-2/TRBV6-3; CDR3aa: CASRSVPGGTEAFF; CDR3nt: TGTGCCAGCAGGAGTGTCCCTGGGGGCACTGAAGCTTTCTTT
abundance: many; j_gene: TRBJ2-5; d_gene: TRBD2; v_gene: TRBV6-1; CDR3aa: CASTLVGGRAWETQYF; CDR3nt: TGTGCCAGCACGCTGGTCGGCGGGAGGGCATGGGAGACCCAGTACTTC
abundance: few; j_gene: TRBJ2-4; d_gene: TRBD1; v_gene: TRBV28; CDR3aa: CAALPVSISEQGILNIQYF; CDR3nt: TGTGCCGCATTACCAGTTTCGATAAGTGAACAGGGGATCCTGAACATTCAGTACTTC
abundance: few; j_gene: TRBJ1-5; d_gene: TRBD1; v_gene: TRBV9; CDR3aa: CASSAGTGFSNQPQHF; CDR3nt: TGTGCCAGCAGCGCGGGGACAGGGTTTAGCAATCAGCCCCAGCATTTT
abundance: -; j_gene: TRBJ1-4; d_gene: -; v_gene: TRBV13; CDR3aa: CASSFFRQSNEKLFF; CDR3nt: TGTGCCAGCAGCTTCTTCCGACAGTCTAATGAAAAACTGTTTTTT
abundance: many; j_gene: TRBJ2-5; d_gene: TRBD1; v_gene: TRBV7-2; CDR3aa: CASSGTVQETQYF; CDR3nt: TGTGCCAGCAGCGGGACAGTCCAAGAGACCCAGTACTTC
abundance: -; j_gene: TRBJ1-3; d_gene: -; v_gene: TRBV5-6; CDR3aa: CASSFYLIGNTIYF; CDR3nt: TGTGCCAGCAGCTTTTATCTAATTGGAAACACCATATATTTT
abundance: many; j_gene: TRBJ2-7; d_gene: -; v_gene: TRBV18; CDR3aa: CASSPLHSSYEQYF; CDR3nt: TGTGCCAGCTCACCACTTCACAGCTCCTACGAGCAGTACTTC
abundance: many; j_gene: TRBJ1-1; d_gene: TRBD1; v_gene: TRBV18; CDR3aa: CASSVGTEIEAFF; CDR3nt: TGTGCCAGCTCAGTCGGGACAGAGATTGAAGCTTTCTTT
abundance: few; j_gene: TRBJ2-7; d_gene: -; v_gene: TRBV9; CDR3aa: CASSATILAEQYF; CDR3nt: TGTGCCAGCAGCGCGACAATACTGGCCGAGCAGTACTTC
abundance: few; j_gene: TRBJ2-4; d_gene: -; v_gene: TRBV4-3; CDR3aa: CASSQGEGGNIQYF; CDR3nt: TGCGCCAGCAGCCAGGGGGAAGGAGGAAACATTCAGTACTTC
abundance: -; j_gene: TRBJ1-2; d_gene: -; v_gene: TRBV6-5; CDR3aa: CASSYSYRGVGYTF; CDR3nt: TGTGCCAGCAGTTACTCGTACCGGGGCGTGGGCTACACCTTC
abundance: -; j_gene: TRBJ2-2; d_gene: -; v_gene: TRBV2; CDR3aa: CASSERPPPGELVF; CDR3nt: TGTGCCAGCAGTGAAAGGCCTCCACCCGGGGAGCTGGTTTTT
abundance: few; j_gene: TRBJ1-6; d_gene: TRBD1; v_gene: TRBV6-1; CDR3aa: CASSWDSHNSPLHF; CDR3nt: TGTGCCAGCAGTTGGGACAGCCATAATTCACCCCTCCACTTT
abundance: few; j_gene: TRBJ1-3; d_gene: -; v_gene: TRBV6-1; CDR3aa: CASSEGLGAPPGNTIYF; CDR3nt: TGTGCCAGCAGTGAAGGGTTGGGGGCGCCCCCTGGAAACACCATATATTTT
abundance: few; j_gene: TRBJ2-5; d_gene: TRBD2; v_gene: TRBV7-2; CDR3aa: CASTLTGVTSGRARETQYF; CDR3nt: TGTGCCAGCACCCTGACCGGCGTTACTAGCGGGAGGGCCCGGGAGACCCAGTACTTC
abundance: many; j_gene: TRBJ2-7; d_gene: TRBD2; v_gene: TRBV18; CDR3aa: CASSPSGTSYEQYF; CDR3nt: TGTGCCAGCAGCCCCTCCGGGACTAGCTACGAGCAGTACTTC
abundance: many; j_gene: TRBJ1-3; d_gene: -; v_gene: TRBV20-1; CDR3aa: CSARQGSGNTIYF; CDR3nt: TGCAGTGCCAGGCAGGGGTCGGGAAACACCATATATTTT
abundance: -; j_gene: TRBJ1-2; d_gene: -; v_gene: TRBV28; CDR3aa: CASSFRDIYGYTF; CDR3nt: TGTGCCAGCAGTTTCCGGGACATCTATGGCTACACCTTC
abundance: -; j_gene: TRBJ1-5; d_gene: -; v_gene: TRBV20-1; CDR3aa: CSSRRGLGNQPQHF; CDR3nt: TGCAGTTCTAGGAGGGGGTTGGGTAATCAGCCCCAGCATTTT
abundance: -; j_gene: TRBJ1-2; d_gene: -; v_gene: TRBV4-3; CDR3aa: CASSQEPRTLRDYGYTF; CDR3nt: TGCGCCAGCAGCCAAGAGCCCAGGACACTCCGCGACTATGGCTACACCTTC
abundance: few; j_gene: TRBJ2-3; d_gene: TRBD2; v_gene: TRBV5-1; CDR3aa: CASSRSGKADTQYF; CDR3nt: TGCGCCAGCAGCAGGAGCGGGAAAGCAGATACGCAGTATTTT
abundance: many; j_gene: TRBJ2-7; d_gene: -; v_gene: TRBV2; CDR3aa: CASRRAHLPEQYF; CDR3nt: TGTGCCAGCAGACGGGCCCATCTCCCCGAGCAGTACTTC